Below, 32 T cell receptor beta chains from the same sample are listed, as sequenced in a study of radiotherapy plus CTLA-4 blockade in lung cancer. The protocol was immunoSEQ multiplex PCR, while the TCRdb copy is restricted to in-frame clones and leaves out a portion. Of 70,000 to 95,000 clones in the sample, about 80% were seen once. The specimen comprised peripheral blood, sampled from a patient treated with radiotherapy plus ipilimumab. All receptors come from a human donor with non-small cell lung cancer that progressed on radiotherapy plus ipilimumab.

The genes are TRBV4-1 and TRBJ2-7; TRBD2 matches at 8 bases. The CDR3 loop spans 18 amino acids. V lost 0 bases, J lost 0 bases, and 10 bases stayed unmatched. CDR1 and CDR2 (germline): MGHRA, YSYEKL. The CDR3: CASSQDSWPGGASYEQYF. DNA for the CDR3: TGCGCCAGCAGCCAAGACTCTTGGCCGGGAGGGGCCTCCTACGAGCAGTACTTC.

The chain employs TRBV4-1 and TRBJ1-1, with D perhaps matching TRBD1 (6 bases). Trimming shortened V by 3 bases and J by 7 bases, and 18 bases separated the two germline ends. The V gene's germline CDR1 is MGHRA and CDR2 YSYEKL. CDR3 length equals 15 residues. CDR3 in amino acids: CASSQGRQGSGEAFF. In DNA form, the CDR3 reads TGCGCCAGCAGCCAGGGCCGTCAGGGGTCCGGTGAAGCTTTCTTT.

This chain uses TRBV7-2 with TRBJ2-7; possible D gene TRBD1, 6 bases. The ends were cut back, 5 bases at V and 0 bases at J, with 11 bases in the middle. Germline loops: CDR1 SGHTA, CDR2 FQGNSA. The CDR3 runs 14 residues. The CDR3: CASSPPGHSYEQYF. CDR3 DNA sequence: TGTGCCAGCAGCCCCCCGGGACACTCCTACGAGCAGTACTTC.

The chain employs TRBV6-6 and TRBJ2-1; 11 bases fit TRBD2. After removal of 6 bases from V and 4 bases from J, the junction contained 2 bases not matched to a gene. Germline values: CDR1 MNHNY, CDR2 SVGAGI (reference sequence). The length of the CDR3 is 14 residues. The DNA of the CDR3 is TGTGCCAGCAGCATAGCGGGAGGGTACAATGAGCAGTTCTTC. Translating it yields CASSIAGGYNEQFF.

The chain employs TRBV9 and TRBJ2-7, with D possibly TRBD2 on 6 matching bases. CDR3 size: 15 residues. Germline V gene lookup returns CDR1 SGDLS and CDR2 YYNGEE. V was cut by 3 bases and J by 2 bases, with 15 bases left in between. The CDR3 DNA reads as TGTGCCAGCAGCGCCTCTGGCGGGGTTGCCTACGAGCAGTACTTC. Translation: CASSASGGVAYEQYF.

The chain employs TRBV5-5 and TRBJ2-5; D is undetermined. Germline V CDR1 and CDR2: SGHKS, YYEKEE (reference sequence). Trimming took 0 bases from V and 2 from J, leaving 5 bases between them. The CDR3 spans 13 residues. CDR3 nucleotides: TGTGCCAGCAGCTTGGGAACTCAAGAGACCCAGTACTTC. It codes for CASSLGTQETQYF.

The chain couples TRBV11-1 to TRBJ1-3, with D possibly being TRBD1 (5 bases). Trimming stripped 5 bases from V and 5 bases from J, with 16 bases between. This CDR3 region has 15 residues. Germline CDR1 SGHAT, CDR2 FQDESV (reference sequence). CDR3 sequence reads: CASSPGRVLRNTIYF. The CDR3 nucleotides are TGTGCCAGCAGCCCGGGACGGGTTCTTCGAAACACCATATATTTT.

This clone was seen more than once but under ten times. The V call is TRBV7-9, the J call TRBJ2-5, with D perhaps TRBD1 (6 bases). V was shortened by 1 base and J by 4 bases, with 13 bases between the two germline ends. The CDR3 has 15 residues. Germline V gene lookup returns CDR1 SEHNR and CDR2 FQNEAQ (reference sequence). For the CDR3, the DNA is TGTGCCAGCAGCTTAGGGTCCAGGGGTGGAGAGACCCAGTACTTC. It specifies CASSLGSRGGETQYF.

The chain has TRBV14 and TRBJ2-3, with D unclear. From germline, CDR1 is SGHDN and CDR2 FVKESK. The CDR3 runs to 13 residues. Trimming took off 4 bases at V and 1 base at J, with 6 bases between the two ends. As DNA, the CDR3 is TGTGCCAGCAGCCTGGCAGGCACAGATACGCAGTATTTT. It codes for CASSLAGTDTQYF. The full variable domain, with the rest looked up from reference TRBV14 and TRBJ2-3, is EAGVTQFPSHSVIEKGQTVTLRCDPISGHDNLYWYRRVMGKEIKFLLHFVKESKQDESGMPNNRFLAERTGGTYSTLKVQPAELEDSGVYFCASSLAGTDTQYFGPGTRLTVL.

The rearrangement joins TRBV9 to TRBJ2-5; 13 bases align to TRBD2. The V gene's germline CDR1 is SGDLS and CDR2 YYNGEE. V was pared by 2 bases and J by 1 base, with 2 bases of the junction left unmatched. The CDR3 spans 16 residues. CDR3 nucleotides: TGTGCCAGCAGCGTCCGGACTAGCGGGAGCCAAGAGACCCAGTACTTC. This encodes CASSVRTSGSQETQYF.

The rearrangement links TRBV6-1 to TRBJ2-1; 11 positions agree with TRBD2. Germline CDR1 and CDR2: MNHNS and SASEGT. Trimming took 6 bases from V and 5 from J; bases not matched to a gene: 3. The CDR3 loop spans 14 amino acids. CDR3: CASRLAGANNEQFF. CDR3 bases: TGTGCCAGCAGACTAGCGGGGGCCAACAATGAGCAGTTCTTC.

The chain combines TRBV6-1 with TRBJ1-5; 8 positions match TRBD1. Germline values: CDR1 MNHNS, CDR2 SASEGT. There are 15 residues in the CDR3. V gave up 6 bases and J gave up 0 bases; unmatched junction bases: 4. In DNA, the CDR3 is TGTGCCAGCAGGGGGACAGGACATAGCAATCAGCCCCAGCATTTT. Encoded protein: CASRGTGHSNQPQHF.

J is TRBJ2-3 and V is TRBV5-1; maybe TRBD1 (6 bases). Germline V gene data show CDR1 as SGHRS and CDR2 as YFSETQ. CDR3 size: 15 residues. The ends were cut back, 3 bases at V and 2 bases at J, with 13 bases in the middle. CDR3 sequence (DNA): TGCGCCAGCAGCTCAGGACAGATACACACAGATACGCAGTATTTT. Its translation is CASSSGQIHTDTQYF.

The chain recombines TRBV27 with TRBJ2-7, with a weak D call TRBD2 (6 bases). With 4 bases removed from V and 2 bases from J, the gap between germline ends came to 18 bases. This CDR3 comprises 16 residues. Germline loops: CDR1 MNHEY, CDR2 SMNVEV (reference sequence). CDR3 amino acids: CASSSPFRGGTYEQYF. Written as DNA, the CDR3 is TGTGCCAGCAGTTCCCCATTTCGTGGAGGGACCTACGAGCAGTACTTC.

The chain recombines TRBV11-1 with TRBJ1-6; D call uncertain. This CDR3 is built from 13 residues. Trimming left V 2 bases short and J 7 bases short, with 6 bases between. Germline assignment: CDR1 SGHAT and CDR2 FQDESV (reference sequence). The CDR3 DNA follows: TGTGCCAGCAGCTTACTGGCAAATTCACCCCTCCACTTT. Its translation: CASSLLANSPLHF.

The rearrangement links TRBV6-6 to TRBJ2-1; weak D call: TRBD2 (6 bases). Germline V gene lookup returns CDR1 MNHNY and CDR2 SVGAGI (reference sequence). V was trimmed by 7 bases and J by 7 bases, leaving 14 bases between them. The CDR3 length is 13 residues. CDR3 DNA: TGTGCCAGCACCAATGGGAGGAGTAATGAGCAGTTCTTC. It yields the protein CASTNGRSNEQFF.

The chain carries TRBV28 and TRBJ2-5, with D possibly matching TRBD1 (6 bases). Trimming removed 3 bases at V and 3 bases at J, with 8 bases between. CDR1 is MDHEN, CDR2 SYDVKM, per germline. This CDR3 has 13 amino acids. Written as DNA, the CDR3 is TGTGCCAGCAGTTTGGGACACAAAGAGACCCAGTACTTC. Its translation is CASSLGHKETQYF.

The chain employs TRBV27 and TRBJ2-7; D remains unclear. Germline V lookup: CDR1 MNHEY, CDR2 SMNVEV (reference sequence). The CDR3 is 13 residues long. Trimming took 3 bases from V and 3 from J, leaving 9 bases between them. The CDR3 DNA sequence: TGTGCCAGCAGTTTCGGGCTAGTCTACGAGCAGTACTTC. It codes for CASSFGLVYEQYF.

V and J are TRBV5-6 and TRBJ2-6; TRBD1 matches at 12 bases. J gave up 2 bases and V 4 bases, and 7 bases lay outside the gene matches. The CDR3 is 18 amino acids. Germline CDR1 SGHDT, CDR2 YYEEEE. Here the CDR3 reads CASSVRGQGAPGANVLTF. The CDR3 DNA is TGTGCCAGCAGCGTCCGGGGACAGGGGGCCCCTGGGGCCAACGTCCTGACTTTC.

This clone was seen once. This chain joins TRBV19 and TRBJ1-5, with no clear D. Between the trimmed V and J ends, which lost 7 bases and 2 bases, there was a span of 15 bases. Germline V gene sequence: CDR1 LNHDA, CDR2 SQIVND (reference sequence). The CDR3 length is 15 residues. The CDR3 loop reads CASTRGLNGNQPQHF. For the CDR3, the DNA is TGTGCCAGTACTCGGGGATTGAATGGCAATCAGCCCCAGCATTTT.

This clone was recorded only once. CDR3 DNA: TGTGCCAGCAGCGCCCAGGTGTATGGTCAGCCCCAGCATTTT. Translating it yields CASSAQVYGQPQHF. The chain has TRBV7-2 and TRBJ1-5; D unresolved. Germline V gene lookup returns CDR1 SGHTA and CDR2 FQGNSA. The CDR3 totals 14 residues. V was trimmed by 5 bases and J by 6 bases, leaving 14 bases between them.

This clone was observed once. V usage is TRBV5-1 and J usage is TRBJ1-4; TRBD1 is a possible D gene (5 bases). V dropped 4 bases and J dropped 8 bases, with 30 bases sitting between them. CDR1 SGHRS and CDR2 YFSETQ come from the germline V gene. The CDR3 runs to 19 residues. CDR3 in amino acids: CASSDRGEVAKEPREKLFF. CDR3 nucleotides: TGCGCCAGCAGCGATAGGGGCGAGGTGGCAAAGGAACCTCGCGAAAAACTGTTTTTT.

This clone was recorded once. CDR3 DNA sequence: TGCGCCAGCAGCTTGGATTCAGGGAGCAATCAGCCCCAGCATTTT. Encoded protein: CASSLDSGSNQPQHF. This chain connects TRBV5-1 to TRBJ1-5, with D possibly being TRBD1 (5 bases). Between the trimmed V and J ends, which lost 0 bases and 1 base, there was a span of 8 bases. Germline CDR1 and CDR2: SGHRS and YFSETQ. The CDR3 length is 15 residues. The full variable domain, completed using reference TRBV5-1 and TRBJ1-5, is KAGVTQTPRYLIKTRGQQVTLSCSPISGHRSVSWYQQTPGQGLQFLFEYFSETQRNKGNFPGRFSGRQFSNSRSEMNVSTLELGDSALYLCASSLDSGSNQPQHFGDGTRLSIL.

This clone was detected only a few times. This chain connects TRBV5-6 to TRBJ1-2; no definite D call. Germline CDR1 is SGHDT and CDR2 is YYEEEE. The ends were cut back, 4 bases at V and 1 base at J, with 8 bases in the middle. The CDR3 runs 13 residues. CDR3 coding DNA: TGTGCCAGCAGCCAAGGGTATAACTATGGCTACACCTTC. As protein: CASSQGYNYGYTF.

The chain joins TRBV15 to TRBJ2-5; maybe TRBD1 (6 bases). Trimming removed 7 bases from V and 7 bases from J, with 22 bases in between. In germline, CDR1 is LNHNV, CDR2 YYDKDF (reference sequence). The CDR3 length is 15 residues. CDR3 in DNA: TGTGCCACCACCCGAGGGGGACACCAGCTTGGGACCCAGTACTTC. Amino acids: CATTRGGHQLGTQYF.

The genes are TRBV28 and TRBJ1-6, with TRBD1 matching 9 bases. Trimming at V came to 7 bases and at J to 7 bases, leaving 11 bases not matched to a gene. Looked up from germline, CDR1 is MDHEN and CDR2 is SYDVKM. The CDR3 runs to 16 residues. The CDR3 protein is CASTIGLGQGNSPLHF. DNA of the CDR3: TGTGCCAGCACTATAGGTTTGGGACAGGGAAATTCACCCCTCCACTTT.

This chain joins TRBV29-1 and TRBJ1-1, with 8 bases identical to TRBD1. The germline V gene encodes CDR1 SQVTM and CDR2 ANQGSEA. The CDR3 has 11 residues. The J segment lost 5 bases and the V segment lost 6 bases, leaving 2 bases of the junction unmatched. CDR3 protein: CSVQGGTEAFF. CDR3 in DNA: TGCAGCGTACAGGGGGGGACTGAAGCTTTCTTT.

This chain uses TRBV27 with TRBJ2-6, with D tentatively TRBD1 (6 bases). Germline lookup yields CDR1 MNHEY and CDR2 SMNVEV (reference sequence). Between the trimmed V and J ends, which lost 5 bases and 2 bases, there was a span of 10 bases. The length of the CDR3 is 15 residues. In DNA, the CDR3 is TGTGCCAGCAGTCAAAGGGGGACTGGGGCCAACGTCCTGACTTTC. This gives the protein CASSQRGTGANVLTF. Variable domain in full (rest from reference TRBV27 and TRBJ2-6): EAQVTQNPRYLITVTGKKLTVTCSQNMNHEYMSWYRQDPGLGLRQIYYSMNVEVTDKGDVPEGYKVSRKEKRNFPLILESPSPNQTSLYFCASSQRGTGANVLTFGAGSRLTVL.

The rearrangement joins TRBV7-2 to TRBJ2-6; D gene ambiguous. The CDR3 consists of 13 residues. Germline lookup yields CDR1 SGHTA and CDR2 FQGNSA. Trimming removed 8 bases from V and 0 bases from J, with 5 bases in between. CDR3: CASGRSGANVLTF. Written as DNA, the CDR3 is TGTGCCAGCGGCCGCTCTGGGGCCAACGTCCTGACTTTC.

This chain joins TRBV7-2 and TRBJ2-3; 8 bases are shared with TRBD2. CDR3 size: 17 residues. Trimming at V came to 5 bases and at J to 7 bases, leaving 17 bases not matched to a gene. Germline CDR1 SGHTA, CDR2 FQGNSA. The CDR3 is CASSVQAGTRLPNTQYF. The DNA of the CDR3 is TGTGCCAGCAGCGTCCAAGCCGGGACTAGGCTCCCGAATACGCAGTATTTT.

This clone was observed a few times. This sequence joins TRBV19 and TRBJ1-3; no clear D gene. The CDR3 covers 13 residues. Trimming stripped 4 bases from V and 11 bases from J, with 15 bases between. Per germline, CDR1 LNHDA and CDR2 SQIVND (reference sequence). The CDR3 DNA reads TGTGCCAGTAGTAATACTGCTGAGCGCGCCATATATTTT. This encodes CASSNTAERAIYF.

This clone appeared a single time. This chain uses TRBV25-1 with TRBJ1-3, with D hard to call. The germline V gene encodes CDR1 MGHDK and CDR2 SYGVNS. This CDR3 spans 14 amino acids. Trimming removed 6 bases at V and 4 bases at J, with 13 bases between. The CDR3 here is CASSTSGSGNTIYF. CDR3 coding DNA: TGTGCCAGCAGCACCAGCGGCTCGGGAAACACCATATATTTT.